Presented here are 20 T cell receptor beta chains from one specimen sequenced in a study of vaccination and CD4 T cells after COVID-19. Sequenced with the Oncomine TCR Beta short-read assay was DNA taken from cultured CD4+ T cells. TCRdb re-analysed the PCR reads in MiXCR, keeping a single row per CDR3 protein. The table has thousands of distinct CDR3 sequences, about half seen once. Stated treatment: roughly ten-day PBMC culture with coronavirus spike peptide pools or control peptides (ViraFEST assay). An unexposed donor provided the CD4+ T cells, which were collected before the COVID-19 pandemic (2011-2018). These TCRs' antigens remain unknown. The material sequenced was CD4+ T cells from blood, cultured in vitro. The receptors originated from a human donor in good health.

This clonotype showed up just a few times. This chain uses TRBV20-1 with TRBJ2-5, with D perhaps TRBD1 (6 bases). Trimming removed 5 bases from V and 3 bases from J, with 13 bases in between. Germline assignment: CDR1 DFQATT and CDR2 SNEGSKA (reference sequence). This CDR3 is 13 amino acids long. CDR3 loop: CSAGLWTEETQYF. The CDR3 DNA sequence: TGCAGTGCTGGCCTTTGGACAGAAGAGACCCAGTACTTC.

The rearrangement uses TRBV20-1 and TRBJ1-1; 10 bases are shared with TRBD1. Germline loops: CDR1 DFQATT, CDR2 SNEGSKA (reference sequence). The ends lost 3 bases at V and 7 bases at J; junction bases unmatched: 17. The CDR3 extends over 17 amino acids. The CDR3 protein is CSARVPYDRGRGLEAFF. The CDR3 DNA reads as TGCAGTGCTAGGGTACCCTATGACAGGGGGCGTGGTCTTGAAGCTTTCTTT.

This rearrangement joins TRBV20-1 to TRBJ1-1, with a tentative D call TRBD1 (5 bases). The CDR3 covers 14 residues. V was cut by 1 base and J by 3 bases, with 12 bases left in between. CDR1 DFQATT and CDR2 SNEGSKA come from the germline V gene (reference sequence). Here the CDR3 reads CSARAAGMDTEAFF. CDR3 coding DNA: TGCAGTGCTAGAGCGGCAGGGATGGACACTGAAGCTTTCTTT.

This rearrangement joins TRBV19 to TRBJ2-3; tentative D call: TRBD1 (6 bases). The CDR3 covers 13 residues. The germline V gene encodes CDR1 LNHDA and CDR2 SQIVND (reference sequence). Between the trimmed V and J ends, which lost 0 bases and 14 bases, there was a span of 15 bases. In DNA form, the CDR3 reads TGTGCCAGTAGTATAGAGGGGACACGTCCGGTGTATTTT. This codes for CASSIEGTRPVYF. The whole variable domain, filled in from reference TRBV19 and TRBJ2-3, reads DGGITQSPKYLFRKEGQNVTLSCEQNLNHDAMYWYRQDPGQGLRLIYYSQIVNDFQKGDIAEGYSVSREKKESFPLTVTSAQKNPTAFYLCASSIEGTRPVYFGPGTRLTVL.

CDR3 residues: CATSPQGTGYGYTF. The CDR3 DNA follows: TGTGCCACCAGCCCACAGGGGACAGGCTATGGCTACACCTTC. The chain links TRBV15 to TRBJ1-2, with 8 nucleotides matching TRBD1. This CDR3 comprises 14 residues. Looked up from germline, CDR1 is LNHNV and CDR2 is YYDKDF (reference sequence). V shed 5 bases, J shed 4 bases, and the junction held 6 bases outside the gene matches.

The CDR3 here is CASSQIDSSSYTF. Written as DNA, the CDR3 is TGCGCCAGCAGCCAAATAGACAGTTCAAGCTACACCTTC. The chain couples TRBV5-1 to TRBJ1-2; perhaps TRBD1 as D (5 bases). Germline CDR1 reads SGHRS; CDR2 reads YFSETQ. V was clipped by 4 bases and J by 9 bases, with 16 bases between them. The CDR3 consists of 13 residues.

The chain has TRBV5-1 and TRBJ1-1; no reliable D call. V was trimmed by 0 bases and J by 6 bases, leaving 12 bases between them. CDR1 is SGHRS, CDR2 YFSETQ, per germline. The CDR3 is 14 amino acids. CDR3 sequence (DNA): TGCGCCAGCAGCTTGGATGACATAAAAGCTGAAGCTTTCTTT. It yields the protein CASSLDDIKAEAFF.

In this sample, this clonotype turned up once. The V gene is TRBV6-5, the J gene TRBJ1-2; D is unresolved. The CDR3 sequence is 14 residues long. The V gene's germline CDR1 is MNHEY and CDR2 SVGAGI. The germline V and J ends were trimmed by 4 bases and 4 bases, with 13 bases remaining between them. CDR3 sequence (DNA): TGTGCCAGCAGTTCTCCCCCGCCACCCTATGGCTACACCTTC. Protein sequence: CASSSPPPPYGYTF.

The chain recombines TRBV14 with TRBJ1-6, with D perhaps TRBD1 (5 bases). CDR3 length equals 14 residues. Germline V CDR1 and CDR2: SGHDN, FVKESK. The V end lost 1 base, the J end lost 10 bases, and 11 bases lay between the germline ends. The CDR3 DNA reads TGTGCCAGCAGCCAAGTCGGGCGGACATCACCCCTCCACTTT. Amino acid sequence: CASSQVGRTSPLHF.

The chain links TRBV6-1 to TRBJ2-7; D perhaps matches TRBD2 (5 bases). The germline V gene has CDR1 MNHNS and CDR2 SASEGT. This CDR3 is built from 14 residues. V shed 5 bases and J shed 4 bases, with 15 bases lying between them. The DNA of the CDR3 is TGTGCCAGCAGTCGACATTTCGGGGAATACGAGCAGTACTTC. The encoded protein is CASSRHFGEYEQYF.

V and J are TRBV19 and TRBJ2-5, with 9 nucleotides matching TRBD2. The CDR3 extends over 15 amino acids. Germline values: CDR1 LNHDA, CDR2 SQIVND (reference sequence). V shed 3 bases, J shed 5 bases, and the junction held 7 bases outside the gene matches. The CDR3 sequence: CASSISGGEEETQYF. The CDR3 DNA reads as TGTGCCAGTAGTATTAGCGGGGGAGAGGAGGAGACCCAGTACTTC. Supplemented by reference TRBV19 and TRBJ2-5, the full variable domain reads DGGITQSPKYLFRKEGQNVTLSCEQNLNHDAMYWYRQDPGQGLRLIYYSQIVNDFQKGDIAEGYSVSREKKESFPLTVTSAQKNPTAFYLCASSISGGEEETQYFGPGTRLLVL.

The chain couples TRBV6-1 to TRBJ1-2; a weak D match, TRBD1 (6 bases). The germline V gene encodes CDR1 MNHNS and CDR2 SASEGT. The CDR3 loop spans 12 amino acids. V was clipped by 6 bases and J by 7 bases, with 12 bases between them. CDR3 DNA sequence: TGTGCCAGCAGGATAGGGGGTGGTGGCTACACCTTC. Translation: CASRIGGGGYTF.

The chain is built from TRBV6-1 and TRBJ1-4; D is perhaps TRBD1 (6 bases). Looked up from germline, CDR1 is MNHNS and CDR2 is SASEGT. V lost 8 bases to trimming and J lost 8 bases, with 15 bases between them. The CDR3 is made up of 13 amino acids. The CDR3 bases are TGTGCCAGCGGACTACAGGGTCGGGAAAAACTGTTTTTT. This sequence encodes CASGLQGREKLFF.

The V and J genes are TRBV19 and TRBJ1-5; no clear D. CDR1 and CDR2 (germline): LNHDA, SQIVND (reference sequence). Trimming stripped 4 bases from V and 6 bases from J, with 13 bases between. The CDR3 extends over 14 amino acids. The CDR3 protein is CASSRRQDGQPQHF. CDR3 DNA sequence: TGTGCCAGTAGTAGGCGTCAGGATGGTCAGCCCCAGCATTTT.

The rearrangement uses TRBV6-1 and TRBJ2-6; D is uncertain. Germline V gene lookup returns CDR1 MNHNS and CDR2 SASEGT. V was pared by 3 bases and J by 0 bases, with 15 bases between. CDR3 size: 18 residues. CDR3 coding DNA: TGTGCCAGCAGTGAGCCCCCTGCCGCAGACTCTGGGGCCAACGTCCTGACTTTC. This gives the protein CASSEPPAADSGANVLTF.

The V gene is TRBV10-1, the J gene TRBJ2-7; 7 positions match TRBD1. The CDR3 is 12 amino acids. Losses at the gene ends were 4 bases for V and 3 bases for J; bases not matched to a gene: 0. Looked up from germline, CDR1 is WNHNN and CDR2 is SYGVQD (reference sequence). The CDR3 coding sequence is TGCGCCAGCAGTGGACAGGGCTACGAGCAGTACTTC. Amino acids: CASSGQGYEQYF.

J is TRBJ1-6 and V is TRBV6-5; D gene uncertain. This CDR3 is 11 amino acids long. Germline CDR1 reads MNHEY; CDR2 reads SVGAGI. V was shortened by 1 base and J by 10 bases, with 2 bases between the two germline ends. CDR3 DNA sequence: TGTGCCAGCAGTTACTTATCACCCCTCCACTTT. It encodes CASSYLSPLHF.

The V call is TRBV7-2, the J call TRBJ2-5, with D perhaps TRBD2 (6 bases). The CDR3 extends over 13 amino acids. Trimming removed 3 bases at V and 4 bases at J, with 9 bases between. The germline gives CDR1 SGHTA, CDR2 FQGNSA. The CDR3 sequence: CASSFGGLETQYF. CDR3 sequence (DNA): TGTGCCAGCAGCTTTGGGGGGTTAGAGACCCAGTACTTC.

The chain combines TRBV6-5 with TRBJ2-7; perhaps TRBD2 as D (7 bases). This CDR3 region has 16 residues. V was shortened by 0 bases and J by 5 bases, with 17 bases between the two germline ends. CDR1 is MNHEY, CDR2 SVGAGI, per germline. This CDR3 reads CASSYSGGGSGDEQYF. The CDR3 nucleotides are TGTGCCAGCAGTTACTCAGGGGGGGGGTCCGGTGACGAGCAGTACTTC.

J is TRBJ1-4 and V is TRBV7-6; D unresolved. This CDR3 spans 15 amino acids. Trimming removed 5 bases at V and 8 bases at J, with 18 bases between. Germline V CDR1 and CDR2: SGHVS, FNYEAQ. CDR3: CASSAGGEVYEKLFF. CDR3 coding DNA: TGTGCCAGCAGCGCGGGCGGGGAGGTTTACGAAAAACTGTTTTTT.